The 23 T cell receptor beta chains in this list originate from one sample, sequenced in a study of T cells in women clearing cervical HPV infection. This table comes from immunoSEQ multiplex PCR, and its TCRdb copy is limited to in-frame clones, with some not included. Its table lists 20,000 to 25,000 clones. The specimen sequenced was blood buffy coat. Receptors originate from a woman between 18 and 75 years old with a cervical HPV16 infection that either progressed to CIN3+ or cleared (not recorded which).

On this clone itself: From the germline J gene comes the end of the CDR3, since the read stops 3 residues before it. This rearrangement joins TRBV2 to TRBJ1-5, with 7 bases matching TRBD1. V lost 5 bases and J lost 5; bases outside the gene matches: 9. CDR1 SNHLY and CDR2 FYNNEI come from the germline V gene. This CDR3 has 15 amino acids. The sequenced CDR3 bases are TGTGCCAGCAGTCAGGAAGGGGGCCGGTATCAGCCC. Translation: CASSQEGGRYQP. The whole CDR3 protein is CASSQEGGRYQPQHF.

As concerns this clone: The read is 3 residues too short to cover the CDR3 end, so that end is filled in from the germline J gene. This chain connects TRBV7-8 to TRBJ1-5; D uncertain. Germline CDR1 and CDR2: SGHVS and FQNEAQ. Between the trimmed V and J ends, which lost 5 bases and 1 base, there was a span of 12 bases. This CDR3 spans 15 amino acids. This CDR3 reads CASSGKRASNQPQHF. CDR3 DNA, as far as it was read: TGTGCCAGCAGCGGGAAGCGGGCGAGCAATCAGCCC.

CDR3 bases read: TGTGCCAGCAGCCAAGATTTTGGGACATTTGGTGAAAAA. It specifies CASSQDFGTFGEK. The CDR3 in its entirety is CASSQDFGTFGEKLFF. The chain is built from TRBV14 and TRBJ1-4, with a tentative D call TRBD1 (6 bases). Sequencing ends 3 residues short of the CDR3 end; the germline J gene provides the rest. V shed 0 bases and J shed 7 bases, with 15 bases lying between them. CDR3 length: 16 residues. CDR1 is SGHDN, CDR2 FVKESK, per germline.

With regard to this clone: The missing CDR3 end, 3 residues past where the read stops, is filled in from the germline J gene. The chain has TRBV2 and TRBJ2-7; TRBD2 might be the D (5 bases). Trimming stripped 6 bases from V and 2 bases from J, with 14 bases between. The CDR3 contains 14 residues. Looked up from germline, CDR1 is SNHLY and CDR2 is FYNNEI. The CDR3 bases that were read are TGTGCCAGCAGGGAGTCGGGGTTAACCTACGAG. It specifies CASRESGLTYE. The whole CDR3 region reads CASRESGLTYEQYF.

As regards this clone: The DNA ends 3 residues before the CDR3 does, and the rest of the CDR3 is filled in from the germline J gene. The gene calls are TRBV4-2 and TRBJ1-4, with 9 bases identical to TRBD1. This CDR3 region has 19 residues. Trimming at V came to 1 base and at J to 1 base, leaving 10 bases not matched to a gene. Germline CDR1 LGHNA, CDR2 YNFKEQ. The CDR3 bases that were read are TGTGCCAGCAGCCAAGGAACCGGGACAGGGTATGGAACTAATGAAAAA. This codes for CASSQGTGTGYGTNEK. The entire CDR3 reads CASSQGTGTGYGTNEKLFF.

In the case of this clone: The read ends 3 residues shy of where the CDR3 ends; the end is completed using the germline J gene. The chain recombines TRBV20-1 with TRBJ2-2; 9 bases are shared with TRBD2. The germline gives CDR1 DFQATT, CDR2 SNEGSKA (reference sequence). V shed 3 bases and J 7 bases; nucleotides not matched to a gene: 21. This CDR3 comprises 19 residues. The CDR3 region is CSARDSKSLAGSSYGELFF. The DNA read from the CDR3 is TGCAGTGCTAGGGACTCGAAATCCCTAGCGGGGAGTTCATACGGGGAG.

As regards this clone: Coverage ceases 3 residues before the CDR3 finishes, and the germline J gene fills in the end. The rearrangement uses TRBV10-3 and TRBJ2-6, with TRBD1 matching 7 bases. Germline assignment: CDR1 ENHRY and CDR2 SYGVKD. V lost 3 bases, J lost 4 bases, and 6 bases stayed unmatched. The CDR3 contains 16 residues. The sequenced part of the CDR3 DNA is TGTGCCATCAGTGACTCAGGACAGGCAGGGGCCAACGTC. It translates to CAISDSGQAGANV. The full CDR3 protein reads CAISDSGQAGANVLTF.

With regard to this clone: The CDR3 is cut off 3 residues early in the read; its end comes from the germline J gene. This chain joins TRBV7-9 and TRBJ1-2; 10 nucleotides align to TRBD1. The CDR3 loop spans 15 amino acids. Germline CDR1 SEHNR, CDR2 FQNEAQ (reference sequence). The V gene end was trimmed by 2 bases and the J gene end by 7 bases; junction bases not matched to a gene: 7. The CDR3 loop is CASSLPGTGELGYTF. CDR3 bases read: TGTGCCAGCAGCTTACCCGGGACAGGGGAGCTTGGC.

A remark on this clone: The read ends 3 residues early relative to the CDR3; the germline J gene fills the gap. V and J are TRBV5-1 and TRBJ1-1, with a tentative D call TRBD1 (5 bases). The V end was cut by 2 bases, the J end by 6 bases, with 17 bases between. Per the germline V gene, CDR1 is SGHRS and CDR2 is YFSETQ. CDR3 size: 15 residues. The CDR3 bases that were read are TGCGCCAGCAGCTTATTTTCAGGGTTTGGATCTGAA. Translation: CASSLFSGFGSE. The entire CDR3 sequence reads CASSLFSGFGSEAFF.

In regard to this clone: The CDR3 end is not reached by the read, which stops 3 residues before it; the germline J gene fills it in. This chain links TRBV7-2 with TRBJ1-2; no reliable D call. Trimming pared 3 bases from V and 4 bases from J, leaving 12 bases between. Germline V CDR1 and CDR2: SGHTA, FQGNSA. This CDR3 is built from 14 residues. CDR3 bases read: TGTGCCAGCAGCTTGTCAGGAATTACCTATGGC. Translated, it gives CASSLSGITYG. The full-length CDR3 reads as CASSLSGITYGYTF.

As for this clone: At one of its ends the junction is not consistent with the germline gene, which may arise from a read error. Sequencing ends 3 residues short of the CDR3 end; the germline J gene provides the rest. The rearrangement links TRBV18 to TRBJ1-2; the match to TRBD1 covers 8 bases. The germline gives CDR1 KGHSH, CDR2 LQKENI. The CDR3 runs 16 residues. CDR3 sequence: CASSHQPGQANYGYTF. The CDR3 bases that were read are TGTGCTAGCTCCCACCAGCCGGGACAGGCTAACTATGGC.

Details on this clone: The CDR3 extends 3 residues past the end of the read, so its final part is completed from the germline J gene. The sample contains more than one DNA sequence encoding this CDR3. This chain links TRBV18 with TRBJ2-7; 8 bases map to TRBD1. V dropped 3 bases and J dropped 1; count of bases not matched to a gene: 8. From germline, CDR1 is KGHSH and CDR2 LQKENI. The CDR3 extends over 16 amino acids. CDR3 amino acids: CASSPQGAGSSYEQYF. The CDR3 DNA, read in part, is TGTGCCAGCTCACCCCAGGGGGCGGGTTCATCCTACGAG.

In regard to this clone: The sequence runs out 3 residues before the end of the CDR3; the remainder is reconstructed from the germline J gene. V and J are TRBV20-1 and TRBJ2-5; D not certain. Per germline, CDR1 DFQATT and CDR2 SNEGSKA (reference sequence). With 6 bases removed from V and 5 bases from J, the gap between germline ends came to 10 bases. CDR3 size: 11 residues. CDR3: CSATKGETQYF. The sequenced CDR3 bases are TGCAGTGCCACAAAAGGGGAGACC.

A remark on this clone: With the read ending 3 residues before the CDR3 end, the germline J gene is used to fill in that end. V and J are TRBV7-3 and TRBJ2-3; 7 nucleotides line up with TRBD2. CDR1 SGHTA and CDR2 FQGTGA come from the germline V gene. V trimming: 5 bases; J trimming: 6 bases; junction bases outside the gene matches: 11. The CDR3 consists of 15 residues. The sequenced part of the CDR3 DNA is TGTGCCAGCAGCCAGACGTCAGCGGGAACTGATACG. As protein: CASSQTSAGTDT. The whole CDR3 region reads CASSQTSAGTDTQYF.

Comments on this clone: The DNA ends 3 residues before the CDR3 does, and the rest of the CDR3 is filled in from the germline J gene. J is TRBJ1-5 and V is TRBV18; 7 nucleotides agree with TRBD1. Germline CDR1 is KGHSH and CDR2 is LQKENI. This CDR3 has 17 amino acids. The J segment lost 4 bases and the V segment lost 0 bases, leaving 9 bases of the junction unmatched. CDR3 DNA, as far as it was read: TGTGCCAGCTCACCACCGGGACAGACCGGGAGGAATCAGCCC. Protein: CASSPPGQTGRNQP. The full CDR3 protein reads CASSPPGQTGRNQPQHF.

About this clone itself: The read gets to within 3 residues of the CDR3 end, and the germline J gene fills in the rest. This chain links TRBV11-2 with TRBJ1-2, with TRBD1 as a possible D gene (5 bases). Deletions cut 5 bases from V and 5 bases from J, with 9 bases between. Germline lookup yields CDR1 SGHAT and CDR2 FQNNGV. The length of the CDR3 is 12 residues. The part of the CDR3 DNA that was read is TGTGCCAGCAGCCAGACAGATTATGGC. Translated, it gives CASSQTDYG. The complete CDR3 sequence is CASSQTDYGYTF. The entire variable domain, with the rest obtained from reference TRBV11-2 and TRBJ1-2, is as follows: EAGVAQSPRYKIIEKRQSVAFWCNPISGHATLYWYQQILGQGPKLLIQFQNNGVVDDSQLPKDRFSAERLKGVDSTLKIQPAKLEDSAVYLCASSQTDYGYTFGSGTRLTVV.

Comment on this clone: The read finishes 3 residues shy of the CDR3 end, and the germline J gene is used to complete it. The chain employs TRBV7-3 and TRBJ2-1; D is possibly TRBD2 (6 bases). In germline, CDR1 is SGHTA, CDR2 FQGTGA. V was clipped by 4 bases and J by 3 bases, with 13 bases between them. The CDR3 spans 15 residues. The CDR3 DNA, read in part, is TGTGCCAGCAGCTCGATTAGCGGAAACTACAATGAG. This gives the protein CASSSISGNYNE. The CDR3 in its entirety is CASSSISGNYNEQFF.

To note about this clone: The sequence runs out 3 residues before the end of the CDR3; the remainder is reconstructed from the germline J gene. This chain uses TRBV11-3 with TRBJ2-3; 8 bases match TRBD2. With 5 bases clipped from V and 6 bases from J, the junction kept 7 bases outside the gene matches. The V gene's germline CDR1 is SGHNT and CDR2 YENEEA. CDR3 size: 14 residues. CDR3 DNA, as far as it was read: TGTGCCAGCAGCCTGGGAGCGGGAGACGATACG. It specifies CASSLGAGDDT. The CDR3, in full, reads CASSLGAGDDTQYF.

About this clone itself: The CDR3 is cut off 3 residues early in the read; its end comes from the germline J gene. The chain carries TRBV6-1 and TRBJ1-5; D uncertain. The V gene's germline CDR1 is MNHNS and CDR2 SASEGT. V dropped 1 base and J dropped 5 bases, with 21 bases sitting between them. This CDR3 spans 18 amino acids. This CDR3 reads CASSEEEGWPYSYQPQHF. CDR3 DNA (partial): TGTGCCAGCAGTGAAGAGGAAGGGTGGCCATATTCATATCAGCCC.

Remarks on this clone: The read terminates 3 residues before the CDR3 end, so the remaining end is supplied by the germline J gene. The chain couples TRBV30 to TRBJ2-1; D is perhaps TRBD1 or TRBD2 (5 bases each). This CDR3 contains 13 residues. V dropped 8 bases and J dropped 2 bases, with 13 bases sitting between them. The germline gives CDR1 GTSNPN, CDR2 SVGIG (reference sequence). The CDR3 protein is CAARGRPYNEQFF. The sequenced CDR3 bases are TGTGCCGCGAGGGGAAGGCCCTACAATGAG.

As for this clone: The CDR3 is cut off 3 residues early in the read; its end comes from the germline J gene. V is TRBV5-4 and J is TRBJ1-1; D possibly corresponds to TRBD1 (6 bases). CDR3 length: 14 amino acids. Trimming stripped 2 bases from V and 1 base from J, with 9 bases between. Germline CDR1 reads SGHNT; CDR2 reads YYREEE (reference sequence). Partial CDR3 DNA: TGTGCCAGCAGCTTAATCAGGGGGAACACTGAA. Its translation is CASSLIRGNTE. The full CDR3 sequence reads CASSLIRGNTEAFF.

With regard to this clone: The CDR3 extends 3 residues past the end of the read, so its final part is completed from the germline J gene. The rearrangement links TRBV13 to TRBJ2-2; D possibly corresponds to TRBD1 (6 bases). The CDR3 contains 15 residues. Germline CDR1 reads PRHDT; CDR2 reads FYEKMQ (reference sequence). The CDR3 reads CASSFVGQGNEKLFF. The sequenced CDR3 bases are TGTGCCAGCAGCTTTGTTGGGCAGGGGAATGAAAAG.

In the case of this clone: The read gets to within 3 residues of the CDR3 end, and the germline J gene fills in the rest. The chain has TRBV19 and TRBJ1-4; D is perhaps TRBD1 (6 bases). The CDR3 totals 13 residues. The V end lost 9 bases, the J end lost 4 bases, and 12 bases lay between the germline ends. Germline loops: CDR1 LNHDA, CDR2 SQIVND (reference sequence). The covered CDR3 bases are TGTGCCAGCAAACAGGGAAATAATGAAAAA. The encoded protein is CASKQGNNEK. The whole CDR3 protein is CASKQGNNEKLFF.